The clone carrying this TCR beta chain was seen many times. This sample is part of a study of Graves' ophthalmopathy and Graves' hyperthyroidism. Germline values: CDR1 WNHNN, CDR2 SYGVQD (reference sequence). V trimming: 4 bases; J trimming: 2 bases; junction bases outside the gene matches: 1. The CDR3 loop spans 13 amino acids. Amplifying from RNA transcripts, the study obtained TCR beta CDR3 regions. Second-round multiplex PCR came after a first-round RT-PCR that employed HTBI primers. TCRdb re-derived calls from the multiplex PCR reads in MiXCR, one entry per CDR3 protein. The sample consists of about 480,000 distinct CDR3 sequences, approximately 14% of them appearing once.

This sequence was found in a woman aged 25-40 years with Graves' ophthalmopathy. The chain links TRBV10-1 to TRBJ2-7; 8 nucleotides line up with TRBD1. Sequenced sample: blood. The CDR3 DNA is TGCGCCAGCAGTGCGGACAGGGCCTACGAGCAGTACTTC. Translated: CASSADRAYEQYF.